This T cell receptor (beta chain) came from a study of T cell clonotyping in hematopoietic cell transplantation. Time point: recipient sample about 28 days before transplant, after cytoreduction. Blood collection times were about day -28 and days 30, 100, 180 posttransplant. TCRdb's copy holds only in-frame clones and misses some; the assay was immunoSEQ multiplex PCR. The table has tens of thousands of clones, 65% to 90% seen once; the top ten hold 5.9%. The CDR3 is 15 residues long. The germline gives CDR1 SGHDT, CDR2 YYEEEE. V was cut by 1 base and J by 0 bases, with 10 bases left in between. With regard to this clone: What it binds is not known.

Broader study findings: After transplant, recipient diversity fell while pathologically expanded clonotypes grew through day 180.

The TCR was taken from a man aged 55 to 70 with biphenotypic leukemia. Some clones in this sample may be carry-over from other donors' samples. This sequence joins TRBV5-6 and TRBJ2-5; D is unclear. The sequencing here drew on peripheral blood mononuclear cells, taken before stem cell transplant. In DNA form, the CDR3 reads TGTGCCAGCAGCTTGCGACGGGTGTACCAAGAGACCCAGTACTTC. Residues: CASSLRRVYQETQYF. Full variable domain (outside the CDR3, taken from reference TRBV5-6 and TRBJ2-5): DAGVTQSPTHLIKTRGQQVTLRCSPKSGHDTVSWYQQALGQGPQFIFQYYEEEERQRGNFPDRFSGHQFPNYSSELNVNALLLGDSALYLCASSLRRVYQETQYFGPGTRLLVL.